This TCR beta chain was documented in a study of blood T cell repertoires in COVID-19. About this clone itself: The sample contains more than one DNA sequence encoding this CDR3.

Libraries were prepared by immunoSEQ multiplex PCR; TCRdb keeps only in-frame clonotypes and omits some of them. The sample has some 110,000 clones; 75% to 90% are singletons. From germline, CDR1 is SQVTM and CDR2 ANQGSEA. The trim removed 4 bases at V and 2 bases at J, leaving 3 bases unmatched. This CDR3 has 14 amino acids. Sequencing used peripheral blood. The chain recombines TRBV29-1 with TRBJ1-1, with 11 bases identical to TRBD1. This receptor was taken from a man between 65 and 85 years old with acute or convalescent COVID-19. The CDR3 loop is CSVGRTGGNTEAFF. The DNA for the CDR3 is TGCAGCGTTGGGCGGACAGGGGGCAACACTGAAGCTTTCTTT.